The TCR beta chain under discussion was sequenced for a study of Graves' ophthalmopathy and Graves' hyperthyroidism. This CDR3 has 15 residues. V was shortened by 2 bases and J by 5 bases, with 16 bases between the two germline ends. Per the germline V gene, CDR1 is SGHVS and CDR2 is FQNEAQ. Investigators amplified TCR beta CDR3 regions from RNA transcripts. HTBI primers served in a first-round RT-PCR, which a second-round multiplex PCR followed. TCRdb used MiXCR to reprocess the multiplex PCR reads, holding one entry per CDR3 protein. The sample records some 1.1 million distinct CDR3 sequences, roughly two fifths being singletons.

What was sequenced was peripheral blood or thyroid tissue (not recorded which). This chain joins TRBV7-8 and TRBJ2-7, with D tentatively TRBD1 or TRBD2 (5 bases each). The sequence came from an adult man with Graves' hyperthyroidism. DNA for the CDR3: TGTGCCAGCAGCTTAATGGGGGTTCGTTCCCACGAGCAGTACTTC. This translates into CASSLMGVRSHEQYF.